This passage covers 12 T cell receptor beta chains from one sample sequenced in a study of cytomegalovirus exposure and HLA in healthy donors. The primer mix had 60 Vbeta and 13 Jbeta primers. Here immunoSEQ multiplex PCR was the method, and the copy in TCRdb shows in-frame clones only, minus some. Of tens of thousands of clones in the sample, roughly 78% were seen once. Material for sequencing was PBMCs. These receptors were obtained from a male donor in good health and CMV-seropositive.

This chain uses TRBV6-6 with TRBJ2-7; 8 bases line up with TRBD1. Germline V lookup: CDR1 MNHNY, CDR2 SVGAGI (reference sequence). CDR3 size: 15 residues. J was trimmed by 5 bases and V by 6 bases; bases with no gene match: 12. The DNA for the CDR3 is TGTGCCAGCAGGGGGGGACAGGCCTTAAGGGACGAGCAGTACTTC. Its translation: CASRGGQALRDEQYF.

This sequence joins TRBV27 and TRBJ1-5; D ambiguous. The V gene's germline CDR1 is MNHEY and CDR2 SMNVEV (reference sequence). CDR3 size: 14 residues. Deletions cut 3 bases from V and 0 bases from J, with 6 bases between. CDR3 residues: CASSFGGSNQPQHF. CDR3 DNA: TGTGCCAGCAGTTTCGGCGGTAGCAATCAGCCCCAGCATTTT.

The chain couples TRBV6-1 to TRBJ2-6; the D gene is possibly TRBD2 (6 bases). Germline V lookup: CDR1 MNHNS, CDR2 SASEGT. The CDR3 totals 16 residues. Trimming took off 2 bases at V and 4 bases at J, with 12 bases between the two ends. CDR3 DNA: TGTGCCAGCAGTGAACGGGGGAAGACGGGGGCCAACGTCCTGACTTTC. Its protein is CASSERGKTGANVLTF.

J is TRBJ1-2 and V is TRBV27; TRBD1 matches at 9 bases. The V gene's germline CDR1 is MNHEY and CDR2 SMNVEV (reference sequence). V trimming: 8 bases; J trimming: 1 base; junction bases outside the gene matches: 11. This CDR3 region has 16 residues. This CDR3 is CASGPGQGLINYGYTF. CDR3 DNA: TGTGCCAGCGGACCGGGACAGGGCCTGATTAACTATGGCTACACCTTC.

The rearrangement links TRBV7-9 to TRBJ2-5; 15 nucleotides align to TRBD2. The CDR3 length is 19 residues. CDR1 SEHNR and CDR2 FQNEAQ come from the germline V gene (reference sequence). J lost 3 bases, V lost 4 bases, and 12 bases had no gene match. CDR3 sequence: CASSSRRTSGRGTKETQYF. In DNA, the CDR3 is TGTGCCAGCAGCTCGCGAAGGACTAGCGGGAGGGGAACTAAAGAGACCCAGTACTTC.

This clone was seen only once. The chain combines TRBV6-6 with TRBJ1-1, with TRBD1 matching over 7 bases. This CDR3 spans 15 amino acids. Germline V lookup: CDR1 MNHNY, CDR2 SVGAGI (reference sequence). V shed 2 bases and J 7 bases; nucleotides not matched to a gene: 10. The DNA of the CDR3 is TGTGCCAGCAGTTACAAGGGGGCAGGGTATAATGAAGCTTTCTTT. Its protein product is CASSYKGAGYNEAFF.

The rearrangement joins TRBV4-2 to TRBJ2-7; 7 positions match TRBD1. In germline, CDR1 is LGHNA, CDR2 YNFKEQ. The CDR3 is 13 residues long. The junction had 5 bases not matched to a gene; V was cut back by 5 bases and J by 4 bases. In DNA, the CDR3 is TGTGCCAGCAGCGCAGCCAGGGGGTACGAGCAGTACTTC. It specifies CASSAARGYEQYF.

This chain connects TRBV27 to TRBJ1-4; the D gene is possibly TRBD1 (5 bases). CDR3 length: 14 residues. The V gene's germline CDR1 is MNHEY and CDR2 SMNVEV (reference sequence). Trimming took 5 bases from V and 0 from J, leaving 7 bases between them. CDR3 DNA sequence: TGTGCCAGCAGTACAGGAACAACTAATGAAAAACTGTTTTTT. This gives the protein CASSTGTTNEKLFF.

V is TRBV2 and J is TRBJ2-6; D gene ambiguous. The CDR3 has 17 amino acids. In germline, CDR1 is SNHLY, CDR2 FYNNEI. The germline V and J ends were trimmed by 5 bases and 0 bases, with 14 bases remaining between them. The CDR3 spells CASSTPRDTSGANVLTF. CDR3 DNA sequence: TGTGCCAGCAGTACCCCGAGAGATACCTCTGGGGCCAACGTCCTGACTTTC. Drawing the rest from reference TRBV2 and TRBJ2-6, the complete variable domain is EPEVTQTPSHQVTQMGQEVILRCVPISNHLYFYWYRQILGQKVEFLVSFYNNEISEKSEIFDDQFSVERPDGSNFTLKIRSTKLEDSAMYFCASSTPRDTSGANVLTFGAGSRLTVL.

CDR3 sequence reads: CASSGGGVEAFF. CDR3 bases: TGTGCCAGCAGTGGGGGCGGAGTTGAAGCTTTCTTT. The chain has TRBV27 and TRBJ1-1; D is possibly TRBD1 (6 bases). The CDR3 sequence is 12 residues long. Germline V gene data show CDR1 as MNHEY and CDR2 as SMNVEV (reference sequence). The V end was cut by 5 bases, the J end by 7 bases, with 11 bases between.

The chain has TRBV7-9 and TRBJ1-1; D uncertain. V lost 11 bases, J lost 5 bases, and 12 bases lay in between. CDR1 is SEHNR, CDR2 FQNEAQ, per germline (reference sequence). The CDR3 has 11 amino acids. In DNA form, the CDR3 reads TGTGCCTCCCTTGACGGGACTGAAGCTTTCTTT. It encodes CASLDGTEAFF.

Turning to this clone: One end of the junction does not line up with germline, which may come from a read error. This sequence joins TRBV5-1 and TRBJ2-3, with 7 nucleotides matching TRBD2. The CDR3 is 15 amino acids. Germline V gene lookup returns CDR1 SGHRS and CDR2 YFSETQ. The CDR3 sequence: CTSTLRGTYTDTQYF. The CDR3 DNA reads as TGCACCAGCACCCTGCGGGGGACTTACACAGATACGCAGTATTTT. The full variable domain, in which reference TRBV5-1 and TRBJ2-3 provide the parts outside the CDR3, is KAGVTQTPRYLIKTRGQQVTLSCSPISGHRSVSWYQQTPGQGLQFLFEYFSETQRNKGNFPGRFSGRQFSNSRSEMNVSTLELGDSALYLCTSTLRGTYTDTQYFGPGTRLTVL.